A single sample gave rise to the 31 T cell receptor beta chains below, sequenced in a study of shared clonotypes between healthy human individuals. Repertoires were generated with immunoSEQ multiplex PCR, while TCRdb's copy carries only in-frame clones and drops some. The table has around 550,000 clones, approximately 96% seen once. Positive CCR7 selection of CD45RO-negative cells yielded the naive CD8 cells, and terminally differentiated effector memory CD45RA+ cells were excluded. Sequenced material: naive CD8+ T cells sorted from blood. The source is a woman aged 25 to 39 in good health.

The chain combines TRBV28 with TRBJ2-7, with no clear D. The V end was cut by 3 bases, the J end by 6 bases, with 6 bases between. This CDR3 has 11 residues. Germline V gene sequence: CDR1 MDHEN, CDR2 SYDVKM. The CDR3 sequence is CASSFAVEQYF. In DNA form, the CDR3 reads TGTGCCAGCAGTTTCGCGGTCGAGCAGTACTTC.

The CDR3, as DNA: TGTGCCAGCGGTTCGAGGACAGGGGGACGTCAGCCCCAGCATTTT. It encodes CASGSRTGGRQPQHF. The chain employs TRBV27 and TRBJ1-5, with TRBD1 identical over 10 bases. CDR1 and CDR2 (germline): MNHEY, SMNVEV (reference sequence). With V trimmed by 8 bases and J by 6 bases, 10 bases remained unmatched. This CDR3 contains 15 residues.

This clone was seen a single time. The gene calls are TRBV2 and TRBJ2-3, with a tentative D call TRBD1 (6 bases). This CDR3 is built from 15 residues. Germline V gene lookup returns CDR1 SNHLY and CDR2 FYNNEI. The V gene lost 6 bases and the J gene lost 1 base, with 14 bases spanning the gap. The CDR3 region has the DNA TGTGCCAGCAGGGTGGCGGCAGGGGGCACAGATACGCAGTATTTT. Translated: CASRVAAGGTDTQYF.

The chain uses TRBV10-3 and TRBJ2-1, with D possibly being TRBD2 (5 bases). V was pared by 4 bases and J by 10 bases, with 17 bases between. The CDR3 runs 14 residues. CDR1 is ENHRY and CDR2 is SYGVKD in the germline V gene. The CDR3 region is CAISAVGLAGEQFF. The CDR3 nucleotides are TGTGCCATCAGTGCCGTAGGACTGGCAGGCGAGCAGTTCTTC.

J is TRBJ2-5 and V is TRBV1. With the DNA end fitting TRBJ2-7 better, the J assignment may be wrong. TRBV1 constitutes a pseudogene. CDR3 length equals 16 residues. CDR3 nucleotides: TGCACCAGCAGCCAAGGGCAGGGCGCGGGCCCCTACGAGCAGTACTTC. Amino acids: CTSSQGQGAGPYEQYF.

This chain links TRBV4-1 with TRBJ2-2; 7 bases line up with TRBD1. Germline CDR1 is MGHRA and CDR2 is YSYEKL. V lost 4 bases and J lost 6; bases outside the gene matches: 5. The CDR3 runs 14 residues. The CDR3 DNA sequence: TGCGCCAGCAGCCCCGACAGGGCCCCCGGGGAGCTGTTTTTT. It codes for CASSPDRAPGELFF.

This chain connects TRBV7-7 to TRBJ2-5; D gene uncertain. V dropped 1 base and J dropped 3 bases, with 6 bases sitting between them. CDR1 is SSHAT and CDR2 is FNYEAQ in the germline V gene (reference sequence). The CDR3 covers 13 residues. CDR3 DNA sequence: TGTGCCAGCAGCTTAGGCGGAGAAGAGACCCAGTACTTC. This encodes CASSLGGEETQYF.

This clone was recorded only once. The chain has TRBV27 and TRBJ1-1; TRBD1 might be the D (5 bases). This CDR3 contains 14 residues. Germline V gene data show CDR1 as MNHEY and CDR2 as SMNVEV (reference sequence). V was clipped by 6 bases and J by 1 base, with 12 bases between them. In nucleotides, the CDR3 is TGTGCCAGCAGCCCCGGGGGGGGGAACACTGAAGCTTTCTTT. Translated: CASSPGGGNTEAFF.

The chain links TRBV2 to TRBJ2-3; no firm D call. Germline assignment: CDR1 SNHLY and CDR2 FYNNEI. V lost 8 bases and J 2 bases, leaving 8 bases between the germline ends. The CDR3 is 12 amino acids. CDR3 sequence reads: CASQTYTDTQYF. The CDR3 bases are TGTGCCAGCCAGACTTACACAGATACGCAGTATTTT.

This chain links TRBV11-2 with TRBJ2-7; 8 nucleotides align to TRBD2. Germline V gives CDR1 SGHAT, CDR2 FQNNGV. The trim removed 8 bases at V and 6 bases at J, leaving 15 bases unmatched. The CDR3 loop spans 15 amino acids. The CDR3 is CASRLDGAGAPEQYF. The DNA of the CDR3 is TGTGCCAGCCGCCTCGACGGAGCGGGAGCTCCCGAGCAGTACTTC.

The chain is built from TRBV11-2 and TRBJ1-2; D not resolved. The CDR3 has 13 residues. The germline CDR1 and CDR2 sequences are SGHAT and FQNNGV. V was pared by 1 base and J by 4 bases, with 7 bases between. The chain's CDR3 is CASSLGDSYGYTF. CDR3 DNA sequence: TGTGCCAGCAGCTTAGGAGATAGCTATGGCTACACCTTC.

J is TRBJ2-2 and V is TRBV27; weak D call: TRBD1 (6 bases). Germline V gene lookup returns CDR1 MNHEY and CDR2 SMNVEV (reference sequence). The CDR3 spans 14 residues. The V end was cut by 2 bases, the J end by 6 bases, with 10 bases between. The CDR3 sequence: CASSLVTGSGELFF. The DNA for the CDR3 is TGTGCCAGCAGTTTAGTAACAGGGTCCGGGGAGCTGTTTTTT.

The chain employs TRBV5-1 and TRBJ2-7; D perhaps matches TRBD2 (5 bases). The germline gives CDR1 SGHRS, CDR2 YFSETQ. V was cut by 0 bases and J by 3 bases, with 25 bases left in between. This CDR3 is 19 amino acids long. In DNA, the CDR3 is TGCGCCAGCAGCTTGGTCCACGGGGTACGGATGGGCGACATCTACGAGCAGTACTTC. Amino acids: CASSLVHGVRMGDIYEQYF. The full variable domain, its missing parts supplied by reference TRBV5-1 and TRBJ2-7, is KAGVTQTPRYLIKTRGQQVTLSCSPISGHRSVSWYQQTPGQGLQFLFEYFSETQRNKGNFPGRFSGRQFSNSRSEMNVSTLELGDSALYLCASSLVHGVRMGDIYEQYFGPGTRLTVT.

This chain uses TRBV5-1 with TRBJ1-4; D remains ambiguous. Trimming pared 0 bases from V and 4 bases from J, leaving 7 bases between. This CDR3 contains 14 residues. Germline CDR1 reads SGHRS; CDR2 reads YFSETQ. CDR3 in DNA: TGCGCCAGCAGCTTGGAAGGAAATAATGAAAAACTGTTTTTT. Translating it yields CASSLEGNNEKLFF.

Of note for this clone: Different DNA sequences within this sample yield the same CDR3. This sequence joins TRBV28 and TRBJ2-7, with 7 nucleotides matching TRBD1. Germline V lookup: CDR1 MDHEN, CDR2 SYDVKM. V was clipped by 3 bases and J by 4 bases; unmatched bases: 6. CDR3 size: 14 residues. The chain's CDR3 is CASSLLRGSYEQYF. The CDR3 DNA follows: TGTGCCAGCAGTTTGCTCAGGGGGAGTTACGAGCAGTACTTC.

The chain couples TRBV5-4 to TRBJ2-1; 9 nucleotides line up with TRBD1. Per germline, CDR1 SGHNT and CDR2 YYREEE (reference sequence). V shed 7 bases and J 4 bases; nucleotides not matched to a gene: 12. The CDR3 has 16 residues. DNA of the CDR3: TGTGCCAGCTGGGCTAAAACAGGGGGCGCTTACAATGAGCAGTTCTTC. This encodes CASWAKTGGAYNEQFF.

The V call is TRBV5-4, the J call TRBJ2-7; D might be TRBD1 (6 bases). V lost 4 bases, J lost 4 bases, and 21 bases lay in between. The CDR3 totals 16 residues. From germline, CDR1 is SGHNT and CDR2 YYREEE (reference sequence). The CDR3 DNA follows: TGTGCCAGCAGCCTCGGGACACCCGAGAGATCATACGAGCAGTACTTC. Translated, it gives CASSLGTPERSYEQYF.

The chain combines TRBV27 with TRBJ2-7; D is perhaps TRBD1 or TRBD2 (5 bases each). Trimming removed 4 bases at V and 4 bases at J, with 14 bases between. Looked up from germline, CDR1 is MNHEY and CDR2 is SMNVEV (reference sequence). The CDR3 runs 14 residues. The CDR3, as DNA: TGTGCCAGCAGTTCCGGGACGAAGGTTTACGAGCAGTACTTC. As protein: CASSSGTKVYEQYF.

The rearrangement links TRBV2 to TRBJ2-1; 16 positions agree with TRBD2. Losses at the gene ends were 8 bases for V and 8 bases for J; bases not matched to a gene: 9. CDR3 size: 16 residues. From germline, CDR1 is SNHLY and CDR2 FYNNEI. CDR3 coding DNA: TGTGCCAGCCTCGGGACTAGCGGGAGGGCCGGTTATGAGCAGTTCTTC. It is translated as CASLGTSGRAGYEQFF.

The chain recombines TRBV14 with TRBJ2-5; D is uncertain. The DNA matches TRBJ2-7 better at its end, which makes the J call doubtful. The CDR3 spans 12 residues. CDR1 and CDR2 (germline): SGHDN, FVKESK. The CDR3 DNA follows: TGTGCCAGCAGCCAATATAACTACGAGCAGTACTTC. It is translated as CASSQYNYEQYF.

CDR3 protein: CASRAMGMDIPGETQYF. The CDR3 region has the DNA TGTGCCAGCAGGGCAATGGGAATGGACATCCCTGGGGAGACCCAGTACTTC. J is TRBJ2-5 and V is TRBV28; D might be TRBD1 (5 bases). Trimming took off 6 bases at V and 5 bases at J, with 25 bases between the two ends. The length of the CDR3 is 17 residues. Germline V CDR1 and CDR2: MDHEN, SYDVKM.

The V gene is TRBV4-1, the J gene TRBJ2-1; D is unresolved. Germline V CDR1 and CDR2: MGHRA, YSYEKL. V gave up 4 bases and J gave up 2 bases, with 12 bases separating them. This CDR3 has 15 residues. The DNA of the CDR3 is TGCGCCAGCAGCCCCATAGACGTTGCCTACAATGAGCAGTTCTTC. Protein: CASSPIDVAYNEQFF.

This sequence joins TRBV2 and TRBJ2-3; D could derive from TRBD1 or TRBD2 (5 bases each). V was clipped by 1 base and J by 2 bases, with 7 bases between them. The CDR3 totals 14 residues. Germline lookup yields CDR1 SNHLY and CDR2 FYNNEI. As DNA, the CDR3 is TGTGCCAGCAGTGAAGGGGGGACCACAGATACGCAGTATTTT. Protein: CASSEGGTTDTQYF.

The chain uses TRBV2 and TRBJ2-7, with 15 nucleotides matching TRBD2. In germline, CDR1 is SNHLY, CDR2 FYNNEI. The CDR3 length is 19 residues. V shed 4 bases and J 0 bases; nucleotides not matched to a gene: 10. The CDR3 DNA follows: TGTGCCAGCAGTGTCGGGGGACTAGCGGGAGGCCAAAGCTCCTACGAGCAGTACTTC. Translating it yields CASSVGGLAGGQSSYEQYF.

The chain has TRBV29-1 and TRBJ1-4, with no clear D. The germline gives CDR1 SQVTM, CDR2 ANQGSEA. Trimming left V 1 base short and J 13 bases short, with 16 bases between. This CDR3 has 13 amino acids. The CDR3 DNA follows: TGCAGCGTTGAAGGACTCAAAGAGGTTGGACTGTTTTTT. Amino acid sequence: CSVEGLKEVGLFF.

The V and J genes are TRBV28 and TRBJ2-1; D is perhaps TRBD2 (6 bases). The CDR3 is 15 residues long. Trimming stripped 2 bases from V and 4 bases from J, with 12 bases between. Looked up from germline, CDR1 is MDHEN and CDR2 is SYDVKM. This chain's CDR3 is CASSLGSGDYNEQFF. The DNA for the CDR3 is TGTGCCAGCAGTTTAGGTAGCGGTGATTACAATGAGCAGTTCTTC.

The chain uses TRBV28 and TRBJ2-7; D tentatively fits TRBD1 or TRBD2 (5 bases each). The germline V gene has CDR1 MDHEN and CDR2 SYDVKM. V lost 5 bases, J lost 2 bases, and 16 bases lay in between. CDR3 size: 15 residues. The CDR3 loop reads CASSDPGRDPYEQYF. CDR3 in DNA: TGTGCCAGCAGTGACCCCGGACGGGACCCCTACGAGCAGTACTTC.

The chain uses TRBV6-6 and TRBJ1-5; D may be TRBD1 (5 bases). Germline CDR1 MNHNY, CDR2 SVGAGI (reference sequence). The CDR3 runs 14 residues. Trimming pared 8 bases from V and 0 bases from J, leaving 11 bases between. CDR3 residues: CASEPGSSNQPQHF. DNA of the CDR3: TGTGCCAGCGAGCCAGGGAGTAGCAATCAGCCCCAGCATTTT.

The V call is TRBV28, the J call TRBJ2-2; TRBD1 matches 8 bases. The CDR3 contains 14 residues. Trimming took 6 bases from V and 4 from J; bases not matched to a gene: 4. Germline V CDR1 and CDR2: MDHEN, SYDVKM. This CDR3 is CASSQTGGTGELFF. CDR3 DNA sequence: TGTGCCAGCAGCCAAACAGGGGGCACCGGGGAGCTGTTTTTT.

The chain recombines TRBV7-9 with TRBJ2-7; 10 nucleotides align to TRBD2. Per germline, CDR1 SEHNR and CDR2 FQNEAQ (reference sequence). This CDR3 is 19 amino acids long. Trimming took 4 bases from V and 3 from J; bases not matched to a gene: 18. CDR3 region: CASSYSSEALAGGRYEQYF. The CDR3 DNA follows: TGTGCCAGCAGCTACTCTTCGGAAGCCTTAGCGGGAGGCCGCTACGAGCAGTACTTC.

The gene calls are TRBV11-2 and TRBJ2-7, with D possibly called TRBD1 or TRBD2 (5 bases each). Germline V gene data show CDR1 as SGHAT and CDR2 as FQNNGV. CDR3 size: 17 residues. Between the trimmed V and J ends, which lost 3 bases and 0 bases, there was a span of 18 bases. The CDR3 DNA sequence: TGTGCCAGCAGCTTCCCCCGGCTGAGGGACCTCTCCTACGAGCAGTACTTC. This sequence encodes CASSFPRLRDLSYEQYF.